The T cell receptor beta chain described here comes from a study of T cell changes during pregnancy in multiple sclerosis (dated 2019 in TCRdb). Regarding the study in general: Changes in the T cell repertoire over the course of pregnancy were examined in this study in women with multiple sclerosis.

The CDR3 starts with the cysteine, ends with the phenylalanine, and has 14 residues. Here the CDR3 DNA is all that survives: 42 bases in frame from base 1. In the germline V gene, CDR1 corresponds to SGDLS and CDR2 to YYNGEE. V loses 5 bases at its end and J loses 7 bases; junction bases beyond the gene matches: 7. The library was prepared using the immunoSEQ multiplex PCR assay. TCRdb took this table from immuneACCESS and kept in-frame rearrangements with V and J called. Such tables lack part of the clones; where checked against another copy, unresolved V genes explain under half of the gap, and the rest is unexplained. The sample table contains around 130,000 clones; only one count was recorded for around 93% of them. Approximately 6.3% of the sample goes to the ten largest clones. This clone was counted a few times. It lacks a known antigen. No base quality information exists; no much larger clone differs at one position.

In this chain, TRBV9 is recombined with TRBJ1-2, and TRBD1 aligns with 11 junction nucleotides. The sample consisted of peripheral blood, taken before pregnancy. This TCR came from a female donor with multiple sclerosis, enrolled in a pregnancy study. The encoded CDR3 is CASSYSGTGGGYTF. The bases read TGTGCCAGCAGTTACTCCGGGACAGGGGGTGGCTACACCTTC.